Presented here are 21 T cell receptor beta chains from one specimen sequenced in a study of T cell repertoires in cytomegalovirus infection. These TCRs are of unknown antigen specificity. TCRdb ran MiXCR on the reads and lists one entry per CDR3 protein. The data show 640,000 or so distinct CDR3 sequences, roughly 33% seen once. The source was cultured PBMCs, collected from culture after CMV antigen stimulation. These receptors were collected from a human donor in good health (CMV status not recorded). Some clones in this sample may be carry-over from other donors' samples.

As regards this clonotype: One junction end disagrees with the germline gene, perhaps due to a read error. The chain combines TRBV9 with TRBJ2-3; D unclear. The length of the CDR3 is 15 residues. Germline V CDR1 and CDR2: SGDLS, YYNGEE. The CDR3 loop is CANSAEDPSTDTQYF. The CDR3 DNA reads as TGTGCCAACAGCGCCGAGGACCCTAGCACAGATACGCAGTATTTT.

J is TRBJ1-3 and V is TRBV2; D is unresolved. Germline CDR1 reads SNHLY; CDR2 reads FYNNEI. The CDR3 length is 15 residues. V was trimmed by 1 base and J by 2 bases, leaving 9 bases between them. As DNA, the CDR3 is TGTGCCAGCAGTGAAGGGCAGCTACCTGGAAACACCATATATTTT. This codes for CASSEGQLPGNTIYF. The entire variable domain, with the rest obtained from reference TRBV2 and TRBJ1-3, is as follows: EPEVTQTPSHQVTQMGQEVILRCVPISNHLYFYWYRQILGQKVEFLVSFYNNEISEKSEIFDDQFSVERPDGSNFTLKIRSTKLEDSAMYFCASSEGQLPGNTIYFGEGSWLTVV.

J is TRBJ2-4 and V is TRBV7-2; D possibly matches TRBD1 or TRBD2 (5 bases each). Between the trimmed V and J ends, which lost 5 bases and 6 bases, there was a span of 14 bases. The length of the CDR3 is 14 residues. Germline CDR1 SGHTA, CDR2 FQGNSA. The CDR3 region has the DNA TGTGCCAGCAGCCGTCTGGGGACCTCAAACATTCAGTACTTC. Translating gives CASSRLGTSNIQYF.

V usage is TRBV11-2 and J usage is TRBJ1-2; 8 bases are a match to TRBD1. Losses at the gene ends were 4 bases for V and 3 bases for J; bases not matched to a gene: 4. CDR3 length: 14 residues. Germline V gene lookup returns CDR1 SGHAT and CDR2 FQNNGV. The CDR3 region has the DNA TGTGCCAGCAGCTACTCACAGGGGGACTATGGCTACACCTTC. Its translation is CASSYSQGDYGYTF.

This clonotype was detected only a few times. The chain couples TRBV12-3 or TRBV12-4 to TRBJ1-6; the D is unclear. V dropped 4 bases and J dropped 9 bases, with 7 bases sitting between them. The CDR3 contains 12 residues. Written as DNA, the CDR3 is TGTGCCAGCAGTTGGAGAGGTTCACCCCTCCACTTT. Residues: CASSWRGSPLHF.

The chain has TRBV12-3 or TRBV12-4 and TRBJ2-5; TRBD1 aligns across 7 bases. The CDR3 covers 14 residues. With 6 bases clipped from V and 2 bases from J, the junction kept 6 bases outside the gene matches. The CDR3 region is CASSRGQKQETQYF. The CDR3 nucleotides are TGTGCCAGCAGCCGGGGACAGAAACAAGAGACCCAGTACTTC.

The sample holds a few counts of this clonotype. The chain has TRBV6-2 or TRBV6-3 and TRBJ2-7; the match to TRBD2 covers 11 bases. V lost 5 bases, J lost 5 bases, and 11 bases stayed unmatched. Looked up from germline, CDR1 is MNHEY and CDR2 is SVGEGT. The length of the CDR3 is 16 residues. CDR3: CASSNPLAGGLDEQYF. In nucleotides, the CDR3 is TGTGCCAGCAGTAACCCCTTAGCGGGAGGGCTCGACGAGCAGTACTTC.

This rearrangement joins TRBV20-1 to TRBJ2-2, with D possibly matching TRBD2 (6 bases). Trimming pared 0 bases from V and 3 bases from J, leaving 14 bases between. The germline V gene encodes CDR1 DFQATT and CDR2 SNEGSKA (reference sequence). This CDR3 contains 16 residues. Written as DNA, the CDR3 is TGCAGTGCTAGAGATCCGCCTAGCGTAGACACCGGGGAGCTGTTTTTT. The encoded protein is CSARDPPSVDTGELFF.

V is TRBV7-9 and J is TRBJ2-1; 9 bases agree with TRBD2. The CDR3 has 15 residues. CDR1 SEHNR and CDR2 FQNEAQ come from the germline V gene (reference sequence). Trimming cost V 7 bases and J 9 bases; bases outside gene matches: 13. CDR3 in amino acids: CASIHGGRALGEQFF. DNA of the CDR3: TGTGCCAGCATTCATGGCGGGAGGGCCCTAGGTGAGCAGTTCTTC.

The chain carries TRBV6-5 and TRBJ1-5; D is uncertain. The CDR3 totals 13 residues. Trimming stripped 0 bases from V and 10 bases from J, with 10 bases between. From germline, CDR1 is MNHEY and CDR2 SVGAGI. The CDR3 loop reads CASSYSRLLPQHF. For the CDR3, the DNA is TGTGCCAGCAGTTACTCGAGGTTGCTCCCCCAGCATTTT.

DNA for the CDR3: TGTGCCATCAGTGTGACGGGACTAGCGGCCCCGGGCCCCCCAGATACGCAGTATTTT. This translates into CAISVTGLAAPGPPDTQYF. This chain uses TRBV10-3 with TRBJ2-3; TRBD2 aligns across 11 bases. The germline V gene encodes CDR1 ENHRY and CDR2 SYGVKD. Trimming took 4 bases from V and 4 from J; bases not matched to a gene: 16. The CDR3 loop spans 19 amino acids.

This chain uses TRBV7-8 with TRBJ2-3; no reliable D call. V was cut by 6 bases and J by 1 base, with 20 bases left in between. There are 17 residues in the CDR3. Germline V CDR1 and CDR2: SGHVS, FQNEAQ. In nucleotides, the CDR3 is TGTGCCAGCAGACTTAGGCTTAGGCCGGGCGGCACAGATACGCAGTATTTT. Translation gives CASRLRLRPGGTDTQYF.

The genes are TRBV20-1 and TRBJ1-2, with D uncertain. Germline loops: CDR1 DFQATT, CDR2 SNEGSKA (reference sequence). V gave up 0 bases and J gave up 3 bases, with 11 bases separating them. CDR3 size: 14 residues. The CDR3 sequence is CSARDSRRDYGYTF. The CDR3 DNA reads TGCAGTGCTAGAGATAGCCGGCGTGACTATGGCTACACCTTC.

CDR3 sequence reads: CASSEDGGRSTF. Written as DNA, the CDR3 is TGTGCCAGCAGTGAAGACGGGGGTCGCAGCACCTTC. The rearrangement joins TRBV2 to TRBJ1-2; D is perhaps TRBD1 (5 bases). This CDR3 is built from 12 residues. V dropped 1 base and J dropped 13 bases, with 13 bases sitting between them. Germline CDR1 reads SNHLY; CDR2 reads FYNNEI.

This clonotype appeared a few times. The DNA for the CDR3 is TGCGCCAGCAGCTTGAGTCTAGCGGGAATCGGTGAGCAGTTCTTC. This translates into CASSLSLAGIGEQFF. This chain joins TRBV5-1 and TRBJ2-1, with 9 bases that match TRBD2. This CDR3 is 15 amino acids long. Germline V gene lookup returns CDR1 SGHRS and CDR2 YFSETQ. Unmatched junction bases numbered 8, after V lost 1 base and J lost 9 bases.

Note on this clonotype: This may be a read error: a much more frequent sequence differs by one nucleotide. The V gene is TRBV6-5, the J gene TRBJ2-3; 12 bases are shared with TRBD1. This CDR3 is 14 amino acids long. Germline CDR1 is MNHEY and CDR2 is SVGAGI. V gave up 8 bases and J gave up 7 bases; unmatched junction bases: 7. The CDR3 loop reads CASEGTGGRNTQYF. The CDR3 DNA sequence: TGTGCCAGCGAAGGGACAGGGGGCAGGAATACGCAGTATTTT.

V gene TRBV27 combines with J gene TRBJ1-1, with 12 positions matching TRBD1. The germline CDR1 and CDR2 sequences are MNHEY and SMNVEV (reference sequence). The CDR3 loop spans 15 amino acids. J was trimmed by 4 bases and V by 5 bases; bases with no gene match: 5. CDR3 in DNA: TGTGCCAGCAGTCCCGGGACAGGGGGCTTCACTGAAGCTTTCTTT. Protein sequence: CASSPGTGGFTEAFF.

The V call is TRBV7-6, the J call TRBJ1-3; no firm D call. The CDR3 extends over 12 amino acids. CDR1 is SGHVS, CDR2 FNYEAQ, per germline. V was pared by 9 bases and J by 4 bases, with 10 bases between. CDR3 amino acids: CASNRGGNTIYF. The CDR3 DNA reads as TGTGCCAGTAACCGTGGGGGAAACACCATATATTTT.

This rearrangement joins TRBV29-1 to TRBJ1-4; 9 nucleotides align to TRBD1. Germline CDR1 and CDR2: SQVTM and ANQGSEA. With V trimmed by 4 bases and J by 5 bases, 2 bases remained unmatched. CDR3 length: 13 amino acids. In nucleotides, the CDR3 is TGCAGCGTTGTCGGACAGGGGAATGAAAAACTGTTTTTT. Translation gives CSVVGQGNEKLFF.

This clonotype was recorded a few times. This sequence joins TRBV6-2 or TRBV6-3 and TRBJ1-6; D is unresolved. The CDR3 runs to 14 residues. CDR1 MNHEY and CDR2 SVGEGT come from the germline V gene. Trimming removed 2 bases from V and 10 bases from J, with 12 bases in between. CDR3 DNA: TGTGCCAGCAGTTACGGAGGAAATGGATCACCCCTCCACTTT. Protein product: CASSYGGNGSPLHF.

This clonotype was seen once. The chain employs TRBV12-3 or TRBV12-4 and TRBJ1-3; TRBD1 matches 7 bases. The V gene end was trimmed by 8 bases and the J gene end by 4 bases; junction bases not matched to a gene: 8. The CDR3 is 14 amino acids. The CDR3 nucleotides are TGTGCCAGCGATGAGGGGACAGACGGAAACACCATATATTTT. Its translation is CASDEGTDGNTIYF.